The present entry profiles one TCR beta chain with its context. Its specificity is not known. The record originates from a study of CD8+ T cells in alopecia areata. Across the whole study: Tofacitinib treatment spanned 6 to 18 months, with 6 months off drug afterward.

Losses at the gene ends were 6 bases for V and 4 bases for J; bases not matched to a gene: 11. The germline CDR1 and CDR2 sequences are MNHNS and SASEGT. The CDR3 length is 15 residues. It was cDNA, reverse transcribed from extracted RNA, that served as the sequencing template. Sequencing used immunoSEQ multiplex PCR; TCRdb keeps in-frame clones, though not all of them. This sample has 160,000 or so clones, with about 54% found just once. As for treatment: oral pan-JAK inhibitor, 5-10 mg twice daily. Regarding the study as a whole: Scalp samples also yield sequences from resident alphabeta T cells of normal skin.

This clonotype originated in a human donor with alopecia areata. The J gene is TRBJ1-2, the V gene TRBV6-1, with 7 bases fitting TRBD1. Sample: CD4+ T cells sorted from blood, taken between weeks 55 and 70, from a patient treated with tofacitinib. CDR3 loop: CASSDKLQGSYGYTF. The CDR3 DNA reads as TGTGCCAGCAGCGACAAGTTACAGGGGTCCTATGGCTACACCTTC.